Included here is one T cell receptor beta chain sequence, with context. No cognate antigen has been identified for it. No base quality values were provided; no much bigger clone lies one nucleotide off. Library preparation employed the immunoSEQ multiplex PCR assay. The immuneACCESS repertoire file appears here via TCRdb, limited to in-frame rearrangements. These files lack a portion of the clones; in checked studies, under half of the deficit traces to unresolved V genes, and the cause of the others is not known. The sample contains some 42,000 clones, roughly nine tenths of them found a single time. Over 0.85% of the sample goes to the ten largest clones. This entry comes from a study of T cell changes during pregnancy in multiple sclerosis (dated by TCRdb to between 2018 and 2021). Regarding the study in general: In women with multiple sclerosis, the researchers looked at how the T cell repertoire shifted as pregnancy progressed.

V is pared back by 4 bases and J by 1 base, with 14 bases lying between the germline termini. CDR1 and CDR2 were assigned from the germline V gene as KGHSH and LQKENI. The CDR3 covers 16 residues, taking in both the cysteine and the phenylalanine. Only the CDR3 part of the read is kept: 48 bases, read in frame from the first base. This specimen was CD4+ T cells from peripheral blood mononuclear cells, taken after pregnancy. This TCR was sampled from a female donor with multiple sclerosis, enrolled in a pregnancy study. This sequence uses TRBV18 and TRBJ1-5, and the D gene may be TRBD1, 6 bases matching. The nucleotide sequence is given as TGTGCCAGCTCACAGTTGGACAGATCGAGCAATCAGCCCCAGCATTTT. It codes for CASSQLDRSSNQPQHF.